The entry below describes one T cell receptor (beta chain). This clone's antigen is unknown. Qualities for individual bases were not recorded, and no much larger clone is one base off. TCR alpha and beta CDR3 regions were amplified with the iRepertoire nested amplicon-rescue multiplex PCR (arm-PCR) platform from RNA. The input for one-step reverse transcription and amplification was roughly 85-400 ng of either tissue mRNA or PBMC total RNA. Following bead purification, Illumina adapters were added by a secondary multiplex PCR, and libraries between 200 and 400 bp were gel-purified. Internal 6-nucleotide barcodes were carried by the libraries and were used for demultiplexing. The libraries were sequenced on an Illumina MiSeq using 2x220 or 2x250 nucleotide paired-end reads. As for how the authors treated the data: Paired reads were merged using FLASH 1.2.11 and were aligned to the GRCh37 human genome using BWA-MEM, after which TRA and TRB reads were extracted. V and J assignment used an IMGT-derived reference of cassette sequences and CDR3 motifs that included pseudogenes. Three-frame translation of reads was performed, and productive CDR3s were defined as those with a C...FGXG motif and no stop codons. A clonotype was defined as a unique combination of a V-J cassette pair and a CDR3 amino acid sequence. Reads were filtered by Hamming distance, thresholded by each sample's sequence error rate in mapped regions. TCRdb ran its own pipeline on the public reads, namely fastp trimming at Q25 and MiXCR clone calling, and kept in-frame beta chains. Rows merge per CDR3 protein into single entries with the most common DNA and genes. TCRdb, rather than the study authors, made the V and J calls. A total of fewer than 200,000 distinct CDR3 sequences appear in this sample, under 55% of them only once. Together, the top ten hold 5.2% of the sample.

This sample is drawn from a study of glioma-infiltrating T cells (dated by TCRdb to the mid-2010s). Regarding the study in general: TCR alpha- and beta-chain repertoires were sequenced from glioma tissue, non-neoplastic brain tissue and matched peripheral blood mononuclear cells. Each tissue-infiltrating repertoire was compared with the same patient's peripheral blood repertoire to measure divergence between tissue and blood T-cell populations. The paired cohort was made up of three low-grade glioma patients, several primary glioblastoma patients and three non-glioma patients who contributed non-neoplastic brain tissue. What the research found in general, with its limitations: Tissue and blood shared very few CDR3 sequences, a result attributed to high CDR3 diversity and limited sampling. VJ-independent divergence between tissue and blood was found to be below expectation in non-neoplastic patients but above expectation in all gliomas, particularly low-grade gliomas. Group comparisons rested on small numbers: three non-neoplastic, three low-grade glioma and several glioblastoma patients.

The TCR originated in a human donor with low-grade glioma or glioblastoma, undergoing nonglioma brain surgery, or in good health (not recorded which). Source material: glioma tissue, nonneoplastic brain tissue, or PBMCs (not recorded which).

This receptor carries the CDR3 CASSVGTEETQYF. The sequenced DNA: TGTGCCAGCAGCGTAGGAACAGAAGAGACCCAGTACTTC. This sequence uses TRBV9 and TRBJ2-5, with no confident D gene call. The germline ends are 6 bases apart after V is trimmed by 0 bases and J by 3 bases. The CDR3, from cysteine to phenylalanine, totals 13 residues. The retained sequence is limited to the CDR3, 39 bases, with the frame set at the first base. CDR1 and CDR2 were assigned from the germline V gene as SGDLS and YYNGEE.